These 9 T cell receptor beta chains share one sample of origin, sequenced in a study of blood T cell repertoires in COVID-19 (dated by TCRdb to 2018 to 2021). The method behind the library was the immunoSEQ multiplex PCR assay. Imported from immuneACCESS, the table was reduced by TCRdb to in-frame sequences with V and J called. These copies leave out some clones; in studies compared against another copy, an unresolved V gene accounts for under half, and the cause of the remainder is not known. For this sample there are 200,000 to 250,000 clones; about four fifths appear just once. The ten largest make up approximately 3.6% of the sample. The specimen was PBMCs or T cells enriched from blood (not recorded which). All receptors derive from a woman aged 60 to 75 who had recovered from COVID-19.

J is TRBJ1-2 and V is TRBV7-9; possibly TRBD1 for D (6 bases). The CDR3 has 16 residues. Germline CDR1 reads SEHNR; CDR2 reads FQNEAQ (reference sequence). V was trimmed by 1 base and J by 4 bases, leaving 16 bases between them. CDR3 in amino acids: CASSLDMAGAFYGYTF. The CDR3 DNA sequence: TGTGCCAGCAGCTTAGATATGGCAGGGGCATTCTATGGCTACACCTTC.

The chain carries TRBV6-4 and TRBJ2-1; D is unresolved. Germline CDR1 MRHNA, CDR2 SNTAGT. The V gene lost 4 bases and the J gene lost 9 bases, with 13 bases spanning the gap. CDR3 size: 13 residues. The CDR3 DNA follows: TGTGCCAGCAGTGCACTAAGCGCCGGTGAGCAGTTCTTC. This sequence encodes CASSALSAGEQFF.

The chain combines TRBV4-2 with TRBJ2-5; D call uncertain. V was clipped by 1 base and J by 5 bases, with 8 bases between them. The V gene's germline CDR1 is LGHNA and CDR2 YNFKEQ. The CDR3 has 13 amino acids. CDR3 amino acids: CASSQGQLETQYF. In nucleotides, the CDR3 is TGTGCCAGCAGCCAAGGACAACTGGAGACCCAGTACTTC.

The chain joins TRBV5-6 to TRBJ1-3; D gene uncertain. The CDR3 runs 13 residues. Germline V gives CDR1 SGHDT, CDR2 YYEEEE. The V end was cut by 4 bases, the J end by 4 bases, with 9 bases between. Here the CDR3 DNA reads TGTGCCAGCAGCCAGGACTGGGGAAACACCATATATTTT. Its protein is CASSQDWGNTIYF.

The genes are TRBV6-5 and TRBJ2-7; D possibly corresponds to TRBD2 (5 bases). The CDR3 loop spans 15 amino acids. Per the germline V gene, CDR1 is MNHEY and CDR2 is SVGAGI. V gave up 7 bases and J gave up 2 bases, with 18 bases separating them. The CDR3, as DNA: TGTGCCAGCATCAAAGCTGGGTTCGGGACCTACGAGCAGTACTTC. Translated, it gives CASIKAGFGTYEQYF.

The V gene is TRBV5-1, the J gene TRBJ2-7, with a weak D call TRBD2 (5 bases). CDR1 SGHRS and CDR2 YFSETQ come from the germline V gene. The CDR3 extends over 13 amino acids. V lost 5 bases and J 3 bases, leaving 12 bases between the germline ends. DNA for the CDR3: TGCGCCAGCAGGAGGGAAGGACGCTACGAGCAGTACTTC. It specifies CASRREGRYEQYF.

J is TRBJ1-1 and V is TRBV9, with a weak D call TRBD1 (5 bases). The V gene lost 0 bases and the J gene lost 3 bases, with 9 bases spanning the gap. Germline V gives CDR1 SGDLS, CDR2 YYNGEE. The CDR3 is 14 amino acids. CDR3 DNA: TGTGCCAGCAGCGTAGGGGGCGCGGACACTGAAGCTTTCTTT. Amino acids: CASSVGGADTEAFF. The full variable domain, completed using reference TRBV9 and TRBJ1-1, is DSGVTQTPKHLITATGQRVTLRCSPRSGDLSVYWYQQSLDQGLQFLIQYYNGEERAKGNILERFSAQQFPDLHSELNLSSLELGDSALYFCASSVGGADTEAFFGQGTRLTVV.

The CDR3 nucleotides read TGTGCCAGCAGCCTTTCGACAACGAACTATGGCTACACCTTC. Residues: CASSLSTTNYGYTF. This chain joins TRBV3-1 (or the pseudogene TRBV3-2) and TRBJ1-2; D is unresolved. CDR1 and CDR2 (germline): LGHDT, YNNKEL (reference sequence). V was pared by 4 bases and J by 2 bases, with 11 bases between. The CDR3 has 14 residues.

V and J are TRBV30 and TRBJ2-7; D is possibly TRBD1 (6 bases). The CDR3 totals 15 residues. Germline V gene lookup returns CDR1 GTSNPN and CDR2 SVGIG (reference sequence). V dropped 2 bases and J dropped 2 bases, with 16 bases sitting between them. CDR3 DNA sequence: TGTGCCTGGAGTCGACCGGAGACAGGACCCTACGAGCAGTACTTC. Translated: CAWSRPETGPYEQYF.